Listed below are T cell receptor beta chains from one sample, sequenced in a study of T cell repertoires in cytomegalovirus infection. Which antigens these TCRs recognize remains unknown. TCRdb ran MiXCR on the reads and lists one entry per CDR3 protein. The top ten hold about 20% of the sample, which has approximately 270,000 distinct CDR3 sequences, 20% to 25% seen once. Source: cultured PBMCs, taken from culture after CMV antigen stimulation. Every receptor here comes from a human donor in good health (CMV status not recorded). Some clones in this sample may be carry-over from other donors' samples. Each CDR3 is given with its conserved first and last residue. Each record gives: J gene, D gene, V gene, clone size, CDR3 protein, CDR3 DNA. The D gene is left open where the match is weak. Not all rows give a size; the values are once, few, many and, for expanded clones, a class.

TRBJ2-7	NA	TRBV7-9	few	CASSSRLLQGYEDYEQYF	TGTGCCAGCAGTTCTCGGCTTTTACAGGGTTACGAGGACTACGAGCAGTACTTC
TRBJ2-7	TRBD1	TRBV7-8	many	CASSLGARGSTWNEQYF	TGTGCCAGCAGCTTAGGTGCCAGGGGGTCGACATGGAACGAGCAGTACTTC
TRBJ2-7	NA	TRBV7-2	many	CASKPGSSYEQYF	TGTGCCAGCAAACCGGGGAGCTCCTACGAGCAGTACTTC
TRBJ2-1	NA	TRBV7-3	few	CASSSQETRDEQFF	TGTGCCAGCAGCTCACAGGAGACGAGAGATGAGCAGTTCTTC
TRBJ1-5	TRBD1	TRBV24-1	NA	CATSDTGQNQPQHF	TGTGCCACCAGTGACACGGGACAGAATCAGCCCCAGCATTTT
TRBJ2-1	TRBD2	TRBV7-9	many	CASSPRAGGHNEQFF	TGTGCCAGCAGCCCTAGGGCGGGAGGTCACAATGAGCAGTTCTTC
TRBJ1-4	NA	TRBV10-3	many	CAIQGGDNEKLFF	TGTGCCATCCAGGGAGGGGATAATGAAAAACTGTTTTTT
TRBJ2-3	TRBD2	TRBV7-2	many	CASSREPGLAGGPIRDTQYF	TGTGCCAGCAGCCGTGAACCGGGACTAGCGGGAGGGCCCATCAGAGATACGCAGTATTTT
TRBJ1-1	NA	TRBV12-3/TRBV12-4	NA	CASSLGRGQTQNTEAFF	TGTGCCAGCAGTTTGGGCCGAGGACAGACTCAGAACACTGAAGCTTTCTTT
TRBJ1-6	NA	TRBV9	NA	CASSVRVLNSPLHF	TGTGCCAGCAGCGTACGAGTACTTAATTCACCCCTCCACTTT
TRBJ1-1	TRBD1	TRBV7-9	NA	CASSLSLVRGLPQRTEAFF	TGTGCCAGCAGCTTATCGTTGGTTAGGGGGCTCCCCCAGAGGACTGAAGCTTTCTTT
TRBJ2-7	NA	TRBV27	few	CASSLNSVYEQYF	TGTGCCAGCAGTTTAAACTCGGTCTACGAGCAGTACTTC
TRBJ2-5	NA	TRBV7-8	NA	CASSFGAGARETQYF	TGTGCCAGCAGCTTTGGGGCCGGGGCTCGAGAGACCCAGTACTTC
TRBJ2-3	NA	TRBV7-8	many	CASSLSSSVDTQYF	TGTGCCAGCAGCTTGAGTTCGAGCGTGGATACGCAGTATTTT
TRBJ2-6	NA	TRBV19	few	CASSFIVGANVLTF	TGTGCCAGTAGTTTTATCGTTGGGGCCAACGTCCTGACTTTC
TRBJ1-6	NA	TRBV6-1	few	CASSEATGYLNNSPLHF	TGTGCCAGCAGTGAAGCGACGGGGTACCTAAATAATTCACCCCTCCACTTT
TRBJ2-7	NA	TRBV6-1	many	CASRDYEQYF	TGTGCCAGCCGAGATTACGAGCAGTACTTC
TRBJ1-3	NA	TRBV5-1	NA	CASSLEGTAGNTIYF	TGCGCCAGCAGCTTGGAGGGTACGGCTGGAAACACCATATATTTT